These 26 T cell receptor beta chains were sequenced from one sample in a study of blood T cell repertoires in COVID-19. The method was immunoSEQ multiplex PCR; TCRdb's version includes in-frame clones alone and lacks a portion of them. The table lists 240,000 or so clones, around 86% of them singletons. The source material was PBMCs or T cells enriched from blood (not recorded which). Receptor source: a woman aged 40 to 50 with acute COVID-19.

J is TRBJ2-1 and V is TRBV7-9; D possibly corresponds to TRBD1 (6 bases). V was pared by 11 bases and J by 0 bases, with 11 bases between. The CDR3 is made up of 13 amino acids. CDR1 and CDR2 (germline): SEHNR, FQNEAQ (reference sequence). This chain's CDR3 is CAGKDSSYNEQFF. Written as DNA, the CDR3 is TGTGCCGGGAAGGACAGCTCCTACAATGAGCAGTTCTTC.

The chain carries TRBV14 and TRBJ2-1, with 8 bases fitting TRBD2. Germline assignment: CDR1 SGHDN and CDR2 FVKESK. The V and J ends lost 4 bases and 3 bases, in that order; junction bases with no gene match: 2. The CDR3 totals 14 residues. The CDR3 protein is CASSRREVYNEQFF. CDR3 coding DNA: TGTGCCAGCAGCCGGCGGGAGGTCTACAATGAGCAGTTCTTC. Combining the CDR3 with reference TRBV14 and TRBJ2-1 gives the whole variable domain EAGVTQFPSHSVIEKGQTVTLRCDPISGHDNLYWYRRVMGKEIKFLLHFVKESKQDESGMPNNRFLAERTGGTYSTLKVQPAELEDSGVYFCASSRREVYNEQFFGPGTRLTVL.

This clone was counted a few times. This chain connects TRBV27 to TRBJ2-7; D gene ambiguous. Germline V gene sequence: CDR1 MNHEY, CDR2 SMNVEV (reference sequence). V was trimmed by 3 bases and J by 4 bases, leaving 16 bases between them. This CDR3 region has 15 residues. The CDR3 loop is CASSFRIGIRYEQYF. The CDR3 DNA reads TGTGCCAGCAGTTTCAGGATTGGAATTAGATACGAGCAGTACTTC.

This sequence joins TRBV5-6 and TRBJ2-1, with D perhaps TRBD2 (6 bases). Trimming removed 2 bases at V and 0 bases at J, with 12 bases between. The V gene's germline CDR1 is SGHDT and CDR2 YYEEEE. The CDR3 has 16 residues. CDR3 protein: CASSLGGTYSYNEQFF. The CDR3 DNA reads TGTGCCAGCAGCTTAGGAGGGACCTACTCCTACAATGAGCAGTTCTTC.

The CDR3 DNA reads as TGCGCCAGCAGTGAGGCAGGGGATCACAATGAGCAGTTCTTC. Translating gives CASSEAGDHNEQFF. The rearrangement links TRBV10-1 to TRBJ2-1, with D perhaps TRBD1 (6 bases). This CDR3 is 14 amino acids long. Between the trimmed V and J ends, which lost 2 bases and 5 bases, there was a span of 10 bases. Germline lookup yields CDR1 WNHNN and CDR2 SYGVQD (reference sequence).

The chain is built from TRBV3-1 (or the pseudogene TRBV3-2) and TRBJ2-1, with D perhaps TRBD2 (6 bases). CDR1 and CDR2 from the germline V gene are LGHDT and YNNKEL (reference sequence). This CDR3 is built from 14 residues. V dropped 5 bases and J dropped 9 bases, with 17 bases sitting between them. The CDR3 sequence is CASSTNDGTFEQFF. The CDR3, as DNA: TGTGCCAGCAGCACGAACGACGGGACTTTTGAGCAGTTCTTC.

J is TRBJ2-5 and V is TRBV6-5; TRBD1 aligns across 7 bases. From germline, CDR1 is MNHEY and CDR2 SVGAGI. The CDR3 extends over 15 amino acids. J gave up 5 bases and V 3 bases, and 9 bases lay outside the gene matches. The CDR3 region has the DNA TGTGCCAGCAGTTATACCCGGGACAGCCGGGAGACCCAGTACTTC. This encodes CASSYTRDSRETQYF.

This rearrangement joins TRBV5-1 to TRBJ2-5, with 7 bases that match TRBD1. The germline gives CDR1 SGHRS, CDR2 YFSETQ. This CDR3 is built from 18 residues. V was pared by 2 bases and J by 0 bases, with 13 bases of the junction left unmatched. CDR3 nucleotide sequence: TGCGCCAGCAGCTTCCTTCCTCCCGGGACAGCGTACCAAGAGACCCAGTACTTC. Translating gives CASSFLPPGTAYQETQYF.

V is TRBV18 and J is TRBJ2-7; D gene uncertain. The CDR3 contains 14 residues. Per the germline V gene, CDR1 is KGHSH and CDR2 is LQKENI. V lost 2 bases and J lost 2, with 10 bases in between. The CDR3 loop is CASSPAGEAYEQYF. CDR3 in DNA: TGTGCCAGCTCACCAGCAGGTGAAGCCTACGAGCAGTACTTC.

The chain employs TRBV7-9 and TRBJ2-4, with TRBD2 identical over 9 bases. This CDR3 comprises 13 residues. Trimming removed 5 bases from V and 8 bases from J; junction bases left unmatched: 4. Germline V gene data show CDR1 as SEHNR and CDR2 as FQNEAQ (reference sequence). The CDR3 reads CASSPGTSYIQYF. The CDR3 DNA reads as TGTGCCAGCAGCCCCGGGACTAGCTACATTCAGTACTTC.

The CDR3 loop is CAWSVGAANYGYTF. The CDR3 region has the DNA TGTGCCTGGAGTGTTGGGGCAGCAAACTATGGCTACACCTTC. V is TRBV30 and J is TRBJ1-2, with D perhaps matching TRBD1 (5 bases). This CDR3 has 14 amino acids. Germline CDR1 GTSNPN, CDR2 SVGIG (reference sequence). With 0 bases removed from V and 2 bases from J, the gap between germline ends came to 10 bases.

This chain joins TRBV15 and TRBJ2-3; weak D call: TRBD2 (6 bases). CDR1 and CDR2 from the germline V gene are LNHNV and YYDKDF (reference sequence). This CDR3 has 14 amino acids. V lost 5 bases, J lost 3 bases, and 12 bases lay in between. CDR3 nucleotides: TGTGCCACCAGCCGGGAGAGAGGGACAGATACGCAGTATTTT. It specifies CATSRERGTDTQYF.

This sequence joins TRBV5-4 and TRBJ2-3; 9 bases are shared with TRBD2. The junction had 11 bases not matched to a gene; V was cut back by 5 bases and J by 4 bases. The CDR3 is made up of 16 amino acids. Looked up from germline, CDR1 is SGHNT and CDR2 is YYREEE (reference sequence). The CDR3 DNA is TGTGCCAGCAGTGTTAGCGGGAGTGTAGGATCAGATACGCAGTATTTT. This sequence encodes CASSVSGSVGSDTQYF.

The gene calls are TRBV25-1 and TRBJ2-7; TRBD2 matches at 8 bases. Per the germline V gene, CDR1 is MGHDK and CDR2 is SYGVNS. V dropped 3 bases and J dropped 0; count of bases not matched to a gene: 1. This CDR3 comprises 14 residues. The CDR3 sequence: CASSDSGASYEQYF. In DNA, the CDR3 is TGTGCCAGCAGTGATAGCGGGGCCTCCTACGAGCAGTACTTC.

This rearrangement joins TRBV5-4 to TRBJ1-4; unclear D gene. CDR1 is SGHNT, CDR2 YYREEE, per germline (reference sequence). The CDR3 runs 13 residues. Between the trimmed V and J ends, which lost 5 bases and 6 bases, there was a span of 11 bases. CDR3 loop: CASSPEGDEKLFF. The CDR3 coding sequence is TGTGCCAGCAGTCCCGAGGGTGATGAAAAACTGTTTTTT.

This clone has only one observation. V gene TRBV9 combines with J gene TRBJ1-5; 7 bases map to TRBD1. Germline-derived CDR1 and CDR2 are SGDLS and YYNGEE. This CDR3 contains 14 residues. V was pared by 0 bases and J by 7 bases, with 4 bases of the junction left unmatched. The CDR3 sequence is CASSVGQGVQPQHF. The CDR3 DNA is TGTGCCAGCAGCGTAGGCCAGGGGGTCCAGCCCCAGCATTTT. The whole variable domain, filled in from reference TRBV9 and TRBJ1-5, reads DSGVTQTPKHLITATGQRVTLRCSPRSGDLSVYWYQQSLDQGLQFLIQYYNGEERAKGNILERFSAQQFPDLHSELNLSSLELGDSALYFCASSVGQGVQPQHFGDGTRLSIL.

The chain couples TRBV3-1 (or the pseudogene TRBV3-2) to TRBJ2-5, with a tentative D call TRBD2 (5 bases). V was cut by 1 base and J by 2 bases, with 17 bases left in between. Germline lookup yields CDR1 LGHDT and CDR2 YNNKEL (reference sequence). The CDR3 has 17 residues. DNA for the CDR3: TGTGCCAGCAGCCAAGGTCAGAGCGGAGCGCGTCAAGAGACCCAGTACTTC. It translates to CASSQGQSGARQETQYF.

The genes are TRBV6-5 and TRBJ2-3, with 8 bases that match TRBD1. The CDR3 loop spans 15 amino acids. With V trimmed by 10 bases and J by 0 bases, 9 bases remained unmatched. Per germline, CDR1 MNHEY and CDR2 SVGAGI. CDR3 sequence: CATARGTGSTDTQYF. In DNA form, the CDR3 reads TGTGCCACAGCACGTGGGACAGGAAGCACAGATACGCAGTATTTT.

The chain is built from TRBV7-9 and TRBJ2-7; D remains unclear. The CDR3 has 14 residues. The V end was cut by 2 bases, the J end by 3 bases, with 11 bases between. The germline V gene has CDR1 SEHNR and CDR2 FQNEAQ (reference sequence). CDR3 amino acids: CASSLNSLSYEQYF. The DNA for the CDR3 is TGTGCCAGCAGCTTAAACAGCTTAAGCTACGAGCAGTACTTC.

The chain joins TRBV19 to TRBJ1-2; 9 bases fit TRBD1. The germline CDR1 and CDR2 sequences are LNHDA and SQIVND (reference sequence). This CDR3 is 13 amino acids long. V dropped 7 bases and J dropped 3; count of bases not matched to a gene: 3. The DNA for the CDR3 is TGTGCCAGTAACAGACAGGGGGACTATGGCTACACCTTC. Translation gives CASNRQGDYGYTF.

The rearrangement uses TRBV18 and TRBJ1-1; the D is unclear. Germline-derived CDR1 and CDR2 are KGHSH and LQKENI. Trimming cost V 1 base and J 5 bases, with 8 bases left between them. This CDR3 spans 13 amino acids. CDR3 in DNA: TGTGCCAGCTCACCACTGGAGAGGACTGAAGCTTTCTTT. It is translated as CASSPLERTEAFF.

The J gene is TRBJ2-1, the V gene TRBV5-6, with 10 bases matching TRBD2. Germline CDR1 SGHDT, CDR2 YYEEEE. This CDR3 has 18 residues. The V gene end was trimmed by 1 base and the J gene end by 0 bases; junction bases not matched to a gene: 7. The CDR3 reads CASSLFGLAVSSYNEQFF. The CDR3 DNA is TGTGCCAGCAGCTTGTTCGGACTAGCGGTAAGCTCCTACAATGAGCAGTTCTTC. The complete variable domain, with remaining parts taken from reference TRBV5-6 and TRBJ2-1, reads DAGVTQSPTHLIKTRGQQVTLRCSPKSGHDTVSWYQQALGQGPQFIFQYYEEEERQRGNFPDRFSGHQFPNYSSELNVNALLLGDSALYLCASSLFGLAVSSYNEQFFGPGTRLTVL.

Only a few counts were recorded for this clone. The chain links TRBV19 to TRBJ1-5, with 7 bases lining up with TRBD1. The CDR3 spans 14 residues. With 6 bases clipped from V and 11 bases from J, the junction kept 13 bases outside the gene matches. In germline, CDR1 is LNHDA, CDR2 SQIVND (reference sequence). The DNA of the CDR3 is TGTGCCAGTAGCAACGACAGGGCCCGTGTGACCCAGCATTTT. Translated, it gives CASSNDRARVTQHF. Variable domain in full (rest from reference TRBV19 and TRBJ1-5): DGGITQSPKYLFRKEGQNVTLSCEQNLNHDAMYWYRQDPGQGLRLIYYSQIVNDFQKGDIAEGYSVSREKKESFPLTVTSAQKNPTAFYLCASSNDRARVTQHFGDGTRLSIL.

The chain is built from TRBV14 and TRBJ2-1; TRBD2 might be the D (7 bases). With 4 bases removed from V and 9 bases from J, the gap between germline ends came to 10 bases. Germline assignment: CDR1 SGHDN and CDR2 FVKESK. The CDR3 length is 12 residues. The CDR3 coding sequence is TGTGCCAGCAGCCCTAGGGGGGGTGAGCAGTTCTTC. Translation gives CASSPRGGEQFF.

This chain links TRBV5-6 with TRBJ2-1; 11 bases match TRBD2. Per germline, CDR1 SGHDT and CDR2 YYEEEE. The CDR3 runs to 15 residues. J gave up 5 bases and V 4 bases, and 5 bases lay outside the gene matches. CDR3 in DNA: TGTGCCAGCAGCCCTCGACTAGCGGGACACAATGAGCAGTTCTTC. Its protein product is CASSPRLAGHNEQFF.

The V call is TRBV27, the J call TRBJ2-7; 8 bases agree with TRBD1. Per germline, CDR1 MNHEY and CDR2 SMNVEV (reference sequence). The CDR3 has 14 amino acids. V trimming: 3 bases; J trimming: 3 bases; junction bases outside the gene matches: 4. The CDR3 protein is CASSLGRGLYEQYF. The CDR3 DNA follows: TGTGCCAGCAGTTTGGGCAGGGGGCTCTACGAGCAGTACTTC.